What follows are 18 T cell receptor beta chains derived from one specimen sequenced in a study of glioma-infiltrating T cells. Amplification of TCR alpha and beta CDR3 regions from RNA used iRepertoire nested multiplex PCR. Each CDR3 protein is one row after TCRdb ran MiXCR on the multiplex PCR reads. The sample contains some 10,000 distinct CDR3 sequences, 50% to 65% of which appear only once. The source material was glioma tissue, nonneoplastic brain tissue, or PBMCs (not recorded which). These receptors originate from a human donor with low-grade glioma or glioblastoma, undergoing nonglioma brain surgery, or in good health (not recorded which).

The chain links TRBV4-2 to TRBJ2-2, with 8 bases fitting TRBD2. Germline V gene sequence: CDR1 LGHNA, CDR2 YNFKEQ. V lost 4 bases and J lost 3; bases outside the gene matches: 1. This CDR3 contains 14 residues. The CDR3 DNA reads TGTGCCAGCAGCCCAGCGGGAGACACCGGGGAGCTGTTTTTT. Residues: CASSPAGDTGELFF.

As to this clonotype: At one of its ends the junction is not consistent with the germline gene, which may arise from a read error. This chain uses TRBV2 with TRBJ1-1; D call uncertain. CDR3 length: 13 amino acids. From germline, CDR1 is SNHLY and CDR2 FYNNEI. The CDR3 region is CASSPPKNTEAFF. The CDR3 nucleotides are TGTGCTAGCAGTCCCCCAAAGAACACTGAAGCTTTCTTT.

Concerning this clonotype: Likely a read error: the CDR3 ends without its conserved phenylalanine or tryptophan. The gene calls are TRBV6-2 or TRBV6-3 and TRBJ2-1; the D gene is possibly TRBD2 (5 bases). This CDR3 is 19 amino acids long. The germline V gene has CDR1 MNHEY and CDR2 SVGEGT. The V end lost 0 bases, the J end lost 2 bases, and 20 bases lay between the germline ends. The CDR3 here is CASSYSDGASTWPYNEQFL. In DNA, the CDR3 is TGTGCCAGCAGTTACTCGGACGGTGCTAGCACATGGCCCTACAATGAGCAGTTCCTC.

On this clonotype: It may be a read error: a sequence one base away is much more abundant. Written as DNA, the CDR3 is TGTGCCAGCAGTTGGGAGGACGAGCAGTACTTC. As protein: CASSWEDEQYF. The V call is TRBV2, the J call TRBJ2-7, with D perhaps TRBD2 (6 bases). Between the trimmed V and J ends, which lost 5 bases and 5 bases, there was a span of 7 bases. The length of the CDR3 is 11 residues. Germline assignment: CDR1 SNHLY and CDR2 FYNNEI.

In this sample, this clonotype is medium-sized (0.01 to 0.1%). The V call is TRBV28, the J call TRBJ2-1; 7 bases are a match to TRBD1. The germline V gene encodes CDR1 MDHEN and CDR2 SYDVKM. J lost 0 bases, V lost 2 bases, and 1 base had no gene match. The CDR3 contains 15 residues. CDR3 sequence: CASSLQGDSYNEQFF. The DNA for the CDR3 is TGTGCCAGCAGTTTACAGGGGGACTCCTACAATGAGCAGTTCTTC.

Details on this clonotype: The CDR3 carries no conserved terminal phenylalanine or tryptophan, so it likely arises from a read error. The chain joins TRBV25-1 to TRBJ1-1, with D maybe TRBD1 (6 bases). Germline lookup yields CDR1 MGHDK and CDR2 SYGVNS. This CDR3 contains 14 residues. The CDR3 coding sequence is TGTGCCATCAGTCCTACAGGGATTGTGACTGAAGCTTTCCTT. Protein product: CAISPTGIVTEAFL.

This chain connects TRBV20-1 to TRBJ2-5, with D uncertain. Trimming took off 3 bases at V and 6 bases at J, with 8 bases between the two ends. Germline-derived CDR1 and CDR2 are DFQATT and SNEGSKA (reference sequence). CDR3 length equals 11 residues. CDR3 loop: CSASTRKTQYF. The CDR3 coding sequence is TGCAGTGCTAGCACACGGAAGACCCAGTACTTC.

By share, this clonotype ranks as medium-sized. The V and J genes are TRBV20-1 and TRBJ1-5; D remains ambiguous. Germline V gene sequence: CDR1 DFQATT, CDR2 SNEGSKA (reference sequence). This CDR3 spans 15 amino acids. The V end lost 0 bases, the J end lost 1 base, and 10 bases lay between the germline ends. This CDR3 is CSARDQILSNQPQHF. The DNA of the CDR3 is TGCAGTGCTAGAGATCAGATATTAAGCAATCAGCCCCAGCATTTT.

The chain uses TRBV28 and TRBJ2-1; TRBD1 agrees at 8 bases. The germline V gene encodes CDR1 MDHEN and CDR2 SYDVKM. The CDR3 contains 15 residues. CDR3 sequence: CVSSLQGDSYNEQFF. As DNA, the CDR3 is TGTGTAAGCAGTTTACAGGGGGACTCCTACAATGAGCAGTTCTTC.

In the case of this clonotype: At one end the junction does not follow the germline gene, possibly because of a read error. The CDR3 nucleotides read TGTGCCAGCAGCTTTCTCCTAGCGGGATGGGAAGAGACCCGGTACTTC. Protein: CASSFLLAGWEETRYF. The V call is TRBV2, the J call TRBJ2-5; TRBD2 matches 9 bases. CDR1 is SNHLY and CDR2 is FYNNEI in the germline V gene. CDR3 size: 16 residues.

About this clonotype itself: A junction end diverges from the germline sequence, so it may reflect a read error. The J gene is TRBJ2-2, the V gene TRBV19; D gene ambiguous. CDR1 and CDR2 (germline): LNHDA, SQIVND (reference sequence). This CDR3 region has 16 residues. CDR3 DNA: TGTGACAGTAGTCCAACCATGCTCTTCCTCACCGGGGAGCTGTTTTTT. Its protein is CDSSPTMLFLTGELFF.

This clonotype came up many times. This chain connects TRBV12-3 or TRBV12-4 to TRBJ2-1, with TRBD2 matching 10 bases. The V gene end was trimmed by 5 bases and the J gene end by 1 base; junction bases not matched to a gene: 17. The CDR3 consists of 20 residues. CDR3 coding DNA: TGTGCCAGCAGTGGAGTCACCGGGACTAGCGTGTTCAGATCCTACAATGAGCAGTTCTTC. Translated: CASSGVTGTSVFRSYNEQFF.

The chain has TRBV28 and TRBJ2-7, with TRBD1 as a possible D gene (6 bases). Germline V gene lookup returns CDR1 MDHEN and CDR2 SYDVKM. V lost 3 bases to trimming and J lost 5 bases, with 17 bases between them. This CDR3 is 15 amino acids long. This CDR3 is CASSFSDRGTNEQYF. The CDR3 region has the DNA TGTGCCAGCAGTTTTAGCGATAGGGGGACAAACGAGCAGTACTTC.

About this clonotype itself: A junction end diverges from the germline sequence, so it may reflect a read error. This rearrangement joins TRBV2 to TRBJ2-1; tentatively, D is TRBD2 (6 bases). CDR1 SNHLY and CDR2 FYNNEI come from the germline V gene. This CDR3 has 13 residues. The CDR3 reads CASTGSSYNEQLF. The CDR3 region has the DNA TGTGCCAGCACCGGGAGTTCCTACAATGAACAGCTCTTC. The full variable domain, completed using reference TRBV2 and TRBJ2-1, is EPEVTQTPSHQVTQMGQEVILRCVPISNHLYFYWYRQILGQKVEFLVSFYNNEISEKSEIFDDQFSVERPDGSNFTLKIRSTKLEDSAMYFCASTGSSYNEQLFGPGTRLTVL.

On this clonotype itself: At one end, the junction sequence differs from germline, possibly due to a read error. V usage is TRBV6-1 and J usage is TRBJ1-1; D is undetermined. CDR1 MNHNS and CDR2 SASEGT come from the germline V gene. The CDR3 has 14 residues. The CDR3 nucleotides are TGCGCCACCTACCTCTACAATTCCGGCACTGAAGCTTTCTTT. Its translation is CATYLYNSGTEAFF.

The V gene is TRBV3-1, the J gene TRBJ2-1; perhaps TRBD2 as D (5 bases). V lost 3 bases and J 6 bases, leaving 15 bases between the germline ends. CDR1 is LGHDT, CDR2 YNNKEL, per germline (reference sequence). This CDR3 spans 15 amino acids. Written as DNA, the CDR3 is TGTGCCAGCAGCCATGATACTCCGGGATTCAATGAGCAGTTCTTC. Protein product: CASSHDTPGFNEQFF.

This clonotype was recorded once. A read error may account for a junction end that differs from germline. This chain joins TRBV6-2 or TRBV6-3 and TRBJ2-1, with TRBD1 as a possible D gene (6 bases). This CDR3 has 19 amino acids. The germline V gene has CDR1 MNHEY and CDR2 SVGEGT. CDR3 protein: CASIYSDGARTVSYNEQFF. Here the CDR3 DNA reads TGTGCCAGCATTTACTCGGACGGTGCTAGGACAGTGTCCTACAATGAGCAGTTCTTC.

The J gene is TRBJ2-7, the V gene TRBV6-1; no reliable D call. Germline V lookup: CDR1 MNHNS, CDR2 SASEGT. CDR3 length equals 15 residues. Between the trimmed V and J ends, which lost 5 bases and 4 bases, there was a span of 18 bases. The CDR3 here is CASSTYGQRSYEQYF. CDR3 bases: TGTGCCAGCAGTACGTACGGGCAAAGATCTTACGAGCAGTACTTC.